Listed below are T cell receptor beta chains from one sample, sequenced in a study of sequential checkpoint blockade in melanoma. Profiling relied on immunoSEQ multiplex PCR, and the TCRdb table lists in-frame clones only, not all of them. The sample yields 10,000 to 15,000 clones, around 65% seen once. The sequences come from CD8+ T cells sorted from blood (inferred from file names), collected from a patient given nivolumab and ipilimumab in sequence. These receptors came from a human donor with melanoma. The CDR3 runs from the conserved cysteine through the conserved F or W. Each record gives: D gene, J gene, clone size, V gene, CDR3 DNA, CDR3 protein. The D gene is left open where the match is weak. Size is omitted from some rows. Given values are once, few, many or a class for expanded clones.

>NA|TRBJ1-1|once|TRBV29-1
TGCAGCGTTGAGGGACAGAACACTGAAGCTTTCTTT
CSVEGQNTEAFF
>NA|TRBJ1-1|medium-sized|TRBV7-6
TGTGCCAGCAGCCCCGGACTCAACACTGAAGCTTTCTTT
CASSPGLNTEAFF
>TRBD2|TRBJ2-1|NA|TRBV10-1
TGCGCCAGCAGTACCGGTTGGGGGGGCAATGAGCAGTTCTTC
CASSTGWGGNEQFF
>TRBD2|TRBJ2-7|NA|TRBV7-6
TGTGCCAGCAGCTTAGAAGTTAGCGGGTACGAGCAGTACTTC
CASSLEVSGYEQYF
>TRBD1|TRBJ2-7|NA|TRBV28
TGTGCCAGCAGTTTAAGTCGGGACAGCCCTACCTACGAGCAGTACTTC
CASSLSRDSPTYEQYF
>TRBD2|TRBJ2-1|NA|TRBV9
TGTGCCAGCAGGGCGGGAGGCCCCAGCTCCTACAATGAGCAGTTCTTC
CASRAGGPSSYNEQFF
>TRBD2|TRBJ2-3|NA|TRBV7-8
TGTGCCAGCAGCTACAGGACTAGCGGACATACGCAGTATTTT
CASSYRTSGHTQYF
>NA|TRBJ2-7|NA|TRBV4-1
TGCGCCAGCAGCCAAGCCCTACAGGGATTCTACGAGCAGTACTTC
CASSQALQGFYEQYF
>NA|TRBJ1-1|NA|TRBV27
TGTGCCAGCAGTTTAACGGCAGGGACTGAAGCTTTCTTT
CASSLTAGTEAFF
>NA|TRBJ2-1|medium-sized|TRBV28
TGTGCCAGCAGTTTGGCGCGGGAATACAATGAGCAGTTCTTC
CASSLAREYNEQFF
>TRBD1|TRBJ2-2|NA|TRBV6-5
TGTGCCAGCAGCCAAGACAGGGGTTCCACCGGGGAGCTGTTTTTT
CASSQDRGSTGELFF
>NA|TRBJ1-1|NA|TRBV5-3
TGTGCCAGAAGCCAAAAAAGCCGAAAAGCTTTCTTT
CARSQKSRKAFF
>TRBD1|TRBJ2-7|NA|TRBV11-2
TGTGCCAGCAGCTTAGGCCGGGGACAGGGGGCTTACGAGCAGTACTTC
CASSLGRGQGAYEQYF
>NA|TRBJ2-7|once|TRBV28
TGTGCCAGCAGTGCGGTCACAGGATACGAGCAGTACTTC
CASSAVTGYEQYF
>TRBD1|TRBJ1-1|once|TRBV6-5
TGTGCCAGCACTTGGGACAGGTCGAACACTGAAGCTTTCTTT
CASTWDRSNTEAFF
>NA|TRBJ2-3|NA|TRBV5-6
TGTGCCAGCAGCTTTATCGGGGGAAAGGCAGATACGCAGTATTTT
CASSFIGGKADTQYF
>TRBD2|TRBJ2-7|NA|TRBV27
TGTGCCAGCTCTAGCGGCTATAACTCCTACGAGCAGTACTTC
CASSSGYNSYEQYF
>TRBD1|TRBJ2-7|NA|TRBV28
TGTGCCAGCAGTCCCCTGACAGGGGCCTTCGGGGAGCAGTACTTC
CASSPLTGAFGEQYF
>NA|TRBJ2-7|NA|TRBV7-8
TGTGCCAGCAGCTTAGCGCGTCCCGGGTACGAGCAGTACTTC
CASSLARPGYEQYF
>TRBD2|TRBJ2-7|NA|TRBV7-8
TGTGCCAGCATTATCGGGACCGCACATAGCGGGAGTTACGAGCAGTACTTC
CASIIGTAHSGSYEQYF